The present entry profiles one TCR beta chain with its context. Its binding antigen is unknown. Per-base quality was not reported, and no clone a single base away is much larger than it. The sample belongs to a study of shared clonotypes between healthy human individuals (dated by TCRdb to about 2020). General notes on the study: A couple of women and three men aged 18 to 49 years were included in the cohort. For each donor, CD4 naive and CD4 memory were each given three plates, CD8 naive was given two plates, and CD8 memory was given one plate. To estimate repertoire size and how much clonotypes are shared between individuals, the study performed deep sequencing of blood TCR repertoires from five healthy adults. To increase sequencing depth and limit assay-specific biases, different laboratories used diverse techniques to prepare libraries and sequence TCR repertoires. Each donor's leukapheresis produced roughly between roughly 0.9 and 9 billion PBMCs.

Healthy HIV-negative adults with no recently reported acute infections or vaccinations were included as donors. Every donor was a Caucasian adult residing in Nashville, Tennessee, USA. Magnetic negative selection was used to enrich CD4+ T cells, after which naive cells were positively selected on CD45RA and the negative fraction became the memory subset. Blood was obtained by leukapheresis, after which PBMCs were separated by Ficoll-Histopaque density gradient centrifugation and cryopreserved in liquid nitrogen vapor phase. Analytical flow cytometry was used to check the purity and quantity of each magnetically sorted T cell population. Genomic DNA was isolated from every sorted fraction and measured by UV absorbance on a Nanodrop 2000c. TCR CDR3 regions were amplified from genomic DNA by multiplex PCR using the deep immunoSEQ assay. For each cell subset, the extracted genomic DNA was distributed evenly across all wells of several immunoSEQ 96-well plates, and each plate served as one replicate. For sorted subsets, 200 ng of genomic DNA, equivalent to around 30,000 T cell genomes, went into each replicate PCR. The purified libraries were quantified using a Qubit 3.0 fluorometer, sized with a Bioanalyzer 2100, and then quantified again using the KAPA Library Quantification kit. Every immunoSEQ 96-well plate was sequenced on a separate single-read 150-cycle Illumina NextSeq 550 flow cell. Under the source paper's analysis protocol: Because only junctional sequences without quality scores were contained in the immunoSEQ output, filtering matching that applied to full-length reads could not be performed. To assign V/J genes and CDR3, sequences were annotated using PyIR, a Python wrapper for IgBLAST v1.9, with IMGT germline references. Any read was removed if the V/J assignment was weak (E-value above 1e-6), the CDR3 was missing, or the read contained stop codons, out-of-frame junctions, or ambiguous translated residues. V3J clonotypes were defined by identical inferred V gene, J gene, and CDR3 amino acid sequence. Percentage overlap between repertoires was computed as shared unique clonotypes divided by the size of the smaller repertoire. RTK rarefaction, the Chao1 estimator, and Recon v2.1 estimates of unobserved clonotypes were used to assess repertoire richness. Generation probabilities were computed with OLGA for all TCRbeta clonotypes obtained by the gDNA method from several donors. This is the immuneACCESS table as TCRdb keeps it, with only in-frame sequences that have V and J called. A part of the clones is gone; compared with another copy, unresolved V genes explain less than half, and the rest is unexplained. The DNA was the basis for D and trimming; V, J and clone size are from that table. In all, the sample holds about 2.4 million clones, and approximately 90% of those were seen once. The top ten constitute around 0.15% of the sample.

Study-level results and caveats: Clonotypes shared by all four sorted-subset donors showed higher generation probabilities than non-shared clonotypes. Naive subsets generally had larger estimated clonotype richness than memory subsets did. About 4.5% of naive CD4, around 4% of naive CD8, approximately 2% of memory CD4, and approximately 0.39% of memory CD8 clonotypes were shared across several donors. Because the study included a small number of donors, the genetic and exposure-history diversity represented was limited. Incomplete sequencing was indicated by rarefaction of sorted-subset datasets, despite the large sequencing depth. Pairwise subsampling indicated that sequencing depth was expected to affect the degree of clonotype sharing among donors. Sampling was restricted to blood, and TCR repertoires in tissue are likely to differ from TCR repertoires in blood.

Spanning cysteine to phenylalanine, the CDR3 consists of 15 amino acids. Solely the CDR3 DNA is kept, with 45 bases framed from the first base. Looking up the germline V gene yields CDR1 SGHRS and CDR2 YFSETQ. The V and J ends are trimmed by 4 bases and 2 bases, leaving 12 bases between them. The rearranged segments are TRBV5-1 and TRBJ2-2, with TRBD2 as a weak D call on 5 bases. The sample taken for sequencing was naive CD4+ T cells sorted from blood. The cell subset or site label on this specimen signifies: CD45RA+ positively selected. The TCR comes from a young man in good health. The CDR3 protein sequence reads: CASSAGLTNTGELFF. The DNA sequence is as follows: TGCGCCAGCAGCGCGGGCCTTACTAACACCGGGGAGCTGTTTTTT.